The 29 T cell receptor beta chains below all came from one sample that was sequenced in a study of blood T cells in healthy people across ages (dated by TCRdb to the mid-2010s). The receptor library was made with 5' RACE. Sequencing was carried out with an Illumina HiSeq 2500. A second roughly 6 to 12 cycle PCR used a sample-barcoded 5' primer and a J-beta primer mix. TCRdb cleaned the public reads at Q25 with fastp, built clones with MiXCR and kept in-frame beta chains. Each entry merges the rows of one CDR3 protein and shows their most common DNA and genes. The sample has fewer than 900,000 distinct CDR3 sequences on record, 35% to 45% of them singletons. The biggest ten clones account for under 25% of the sample. The material sequenced was blood. The receptors were sampled from a woman aged 55 to 70 in good health.

The chain links TRBV3-1 to TRBJ2-5, with D hard to call. The J call may be wrong; the DNA end is better matched by TRBJ2-7. Germline lookup yields CDR1 LGHDT and CDR2 YNNKEL (reference sequence). This CDR3 comprises 16 residues. In nucleotides, the CDR3 is TGTGCCAGCAGCCAAGACAACCTCTTAATGGCTTACGAGCAGTACTTC. Its translation: CASSQDNLLMAYEQYF.

This clonotype was counted ten times or more. The V call is TRBV29-1, the J call TRBJ2-7; D remains unclear. Germline V gene sequence: CDR1 SQVTM, CDR2 ANQGSEA. Trimming cost V 6 bases and J 11 bases, with 17 bases left between them. The CDR3 totals 11 residues. This chain's CDR3 is CSVTPDGREYF. The CDR3 DNA is TGCAGCGTGACTCCCGACGGAAGGGAGTACTTC.

V gene TRBV29-1 combines with J gene TRBJ2-5, with D possibly matching TRBD2 (6 bases). This CDR3 comprises 12 residues. Germline-derived CDR1 and CDR2 are SQVTM and ANQGSEA. V was trimmed by 7 bases and J by 5 bases, leaving 14 bases between them. The CDR3 spells CSAGDFSETQYF. As DNA, the CDR3 is TGCAGCGCGGGGGACTTTTCTGAGACCCAGTACTTC.

The chain carries TRBV29-1 and TRBJ1-1, with a tentative D call TRBD1 (6 bases). CDR1 SQVTM and CDR2 ANQGSEA come from the germline V gene. This CDR3 is built from 11 residues. Trimming stripped 4 bases from V and 7 bases from J, with 10 bases between. CDR3 in DNA: TGCAGCGTTGGGACAGCCCGTGAAGCTTTCTTT. It translates to CSVGTAREAFF. The variable domain in full, with the rest retrieved from reference TRBV29-1 and TRBJ1-1, is SAVISQKPSRDICQRGTSLTIQCQVDSQVTMMFWYRQQPGQSLTLIATANQGSEATYESGFVIDKFPISRPNLTFSTLTVSNMSPEDSSIYLCSVGTAREAFFGQGTRLTVV.

This clonotype was seen ten or more times. It may be a read error: a sequence one base away is much more abundant. V is TRBV5-1 and J is TRBJ2-7, with 13 bases fitting TRBD2. There are 15 residues in the CDR3. Germline V gene data show CDR1 as SGHRS and CDR2 as YFSETQ. V lost 5 bases to trimming and J lost 7 bases; unmatched junction nucleotides: 9. The CDR3 spells CASSWTSGRDNEQYF. CDR3 nucleotides: TGCGCCAGCAGTTGGACTAGCGGGAGAGACAATGAGCAGTACTTC.

The chain recombines TRBV2 with TRBJ1-1, with D perhaps matching TRBD1 (6 bases). Germline CDR1 and CDR2: SNHLY and FYNNEI. The CDR3 consists of 14 residues. V lost 6 bases to trimming and J lost 3 bases, with 14 bases between them. The CDR3 coding sequence is TGTGCCAGCAGGAACAGGGTGGAGCACACTGAAGCTTTCTTT. Its translation: CASRNRVEHTEAFF.

The rearrangement links TRBV15 to TRBJ1-6; 9 bases line up with TRBD1. V gave up 6 bases and J gave up 7 bases; unmatched junction bases: 4. CDR1 and CDR2 from the germline V gene are LNHNV and YYDKDF (reference sequence). The CDR3 is 14 amino acids. The DNA of the CDR3 is TGTGCCACCAGTAAGGGACAGGGAAATTCACCCCTCCACTTT. As protein: CATSKGQGNSPLHF.

This clonotype was seen at least ten times. CDR3 in amino acids: CAISERLGSRSTNIQYF. CDR3 bases: TGTGCCATCAGTGAGAGATTAGGAAGCAGGTCAACGAACATTCAGTACTTC. J is TRBJ2-4 and V is TRBV10-3; D gene uncertain. This CDR3 spans 17 amino acids. V lost 2 bases and J 7 bases, leaving 21 bases between the germline ends. Germline loops: CDR1 ENHRY, CDR2 SYGVKD.

This clonotype was recorded a few times. The rearrangement joins TRBV6-6 to TRBJ1-6; TRBD1 is a possible D gene (5 bases). Trimming took off 7 bases at V and 7 bases at J, with 17 bases between the two ends. Germline V gene sequence: CDR1 MNHNY, CDR2 SVGAGI (reference sequence). This CDR3 has 15 amino acids. Here the CDR3 reads CASTSGPRNNSPLHF. The DNA for the CDR3 is TGTGCCAGCACCTCAGGGCCGCGGAACAATTCACCCCTCCACTTT.

V gene TRBV27 combines with J gene TRBJ2-5; 8 nucleotides match TRBD2. The CDR3 is 17 residues long. The J segment lost 5 bases and the V segment lost 5 bases, leaving 16 bases of the junction unmatched. CDR1 and CDR2 (germline): MNHEY, SMNVEV (reference sequence). This CDR3 reads CASSPRVGAGVWETQYF. In DNA form, the CDR3 reads TGTGCCAGCAGTCCGAGGGTGGGAGCGGGAGTTTGGGAGACCCAGTACTTC.

This chain connects TRBV28 to TRBJ1-1; no definite D call. V was shortened by 5 bases and J by 0 bases, with 10 bases between the two germline ends. In germline, CDR1 is MDHEN, CDR2 SYDVKM. The CDR3 totals 14 residues. CDR3 DNA sequence: TGTGCCAGCAGTCCCCACACCGTGAACACTGAAGCTTTCTTT. Its translation is CASSPHTVNTEAFF.

V and J are TRBV18 and TRBJ1-4; TRBD1 agrees at 7 bases. The CDR3 consists of 15 residues. Germline CDR1 KGHSH, CDR2 LQKENI. With V trimmed by 3 bases and J by 10 bases, 11 bases remained unmatched. The CDR3 here is CASSPLAGGVGKLFF. In DNA, the CDR3 is TGTGCCAGCTCACCCCTTGCAGGGGGAGTAGGAAAACTGTTTTTT.

The chain joins TRBV9 to TRBJ2-2, with 10 nucleotides matching TRBD2. V dropped 1 base and J dropped 5; count of bases not matched to a gene: 5. This CDR3 region has 16 residues. Per the germline V gene, CDR1 is SGDLS and CDR2 is YYNGEE. CDR3 DNA sequence: TGTGCCAGCAGCGTATTAGCGGGAGGTCGGACCGGGGAGCTGTTTTTT. Residues: CASSVLAGGRTGELFF.

V usage is TRBV20-1 and J usage is TRBJ2-1, with TRBD1 identical over 7 bases. Germline CDR1 and CDR2: DFQATT and SNEGSKA (reference sequence). The length of the CDR3 is 18 residues. V lost 6 bases to trimming and J lost 0 bases; unmatched junction nucleotides: 17. DNA of the CDR3: TGCAGTGCAAAGTCGACAGGGATCGACACACGCTCCTACAATGAGCAGTTCTTC. Amino acid sequence: CSAKSTGIDTRSYNEQFF.

The chain uses TRBV2 and TRBJ2-1; 10 bases map to TRBD2. The germline gives CDR1 SNHLY, CDR2 FYNNEI. CDR3 length: 14 amino acids. V was clipped by 7 bases and J by 5 bases; unmatched bases: 5. The CDR3 loop is CASNSGRTDNEQFF. Written as DNA, the CDR3 is TGTGCCAGCAATAGCGGGAGGACCGACAATGAGCAGTTCTTC.

V usage is TRBV7-2 and J usage is TRBJ2-5; D may be TRBD2 (6 bases). CDR1 is SGHTA and CDR2 is FQGNSA in the germline V gene. The CDR3 is made up of 17 amino acids. Between the trimmed V and J ends, which lost 0 bases and 2 bases, there was a span of 16 bases. The CDR3 loop is CASSLATLGRFQETQYF. The CDR3 DNA follows: TGTGCCAGCAGCTTAGCCACCCTAGGGAGGTTTCAAGAGACCCAGTACTTC.

The genes are TRBV20-1 and TRBJ1-5; 8 bases match TRBD1. The CDR3 spans 15 residues. Germline CDR1 and CDR2: DFQATT and SNEGSKA (reference sequence). The V and J ends lost 5 bases and 4 bases, in that order; junction bases with no gene match: 10. The CDR3, as DNA: TGCAGTGCTGCCACCCCAGGGGGCCTTAATCAGCCCCAGCATTTT. Amino acids: CSAATPGGLNQPQHF.

This clonotype was detected a few times. V usage is TRBV15 and J usage is TRBJ2-7, with 8 bases aligning to TRBD1. Germline V gene data show CDR1 as LNHNV and CDR2 as YYDKDF (reference sequence). The CDR3 totals 18 residues. Unmatched junction bases numbered 13, after V lost 1 base and J lost 2 bases. This CDR3 is CATSRVHSRTGRTYEQYF. The DNA for the CDR3 is TGTGCCACCAGCAGAGTCCATTCCCGGACAGGGAGGACCTACGAGCAGTACTTC. The whole variable domain, remainder taken from reference TRBV15 and TRBJ2-7, is DAMVIQNPRYQVTQFGKPVTLSCSQTLNHNVMYWYQQKSSQAPKLLFHYYDKDFNNEADTPDNFQSRRPNTSFCFLDIRSPGLGDTAMYLCATSRVHSRTGRTYEQYFGPGTRLTVT.

This sequence joins TRBV18 and TRBJ2-7; D unclear. CDR1 and CDR2 from the germline V gene are KGHSH and LQKENI. Trimming stripped 2 bases from V and 0 bases from J, with 14 bases between. This CDR3 has 16 residues. In nucleotides, the CDR3 is TGTGCCAGCTCACCAGAAATGTGGAAAGTCTCCTACGAGCAGTACTTC. It codes for CASSPEMWKVSYEQYF.

This clonotype turned up a few times. The gene calls are TRBV7-2 and TRBJ1-4; D remains unclear. Per germline, CDR1 SGHTA and CDR2 FQGNSA. CDR3 size: 14 residues. V was shortened by 6 bases and J by 1 base, with 9 bases between the two germline ends. In DNA form, the CDR3 reads TGTGCCAGCAGGGACGGGATAACTAATGAAAAACTGTTTTTT. Amino acid sequence: CASRDGITNEKLFF.

The chain has TRBV5-8 and TRBJ2-4; D ambiguous. The assigned J gene may be wrong: the sequence end matches TRBJ2-7 better. Germline-derived CDR1 and CDR2 are SGHTS and YDEGEE. This CDR3 is built from 11 residues. The CDR3 here is CASRNSYEQYF. The CDR3 bases are TGTGCTAGCCGGAACAGCTACGAGCAGTACTTC.

This clonotype came up many times. The chain links TRBV15 to TRBJ2-7, with 10 bases lining up with TRBD2. The ends lost 4 bases at V and 3 bases at J; junction bases unmatched: 6. The CDR3 totals 15 residues. Germline lookup yields CDR1 LNHNV and CDR2 YYDKDF (reference sequence). CDR3 amino acids: CATSTLGTSDYEQYF. DNA for the CDR3: TGTGCCACCAGCACCCTGGGGACTAGCGACTACGAGCAGTACTTC.

The chain joins TRBV12-3 or TRBV12-4 to TRBJ2-7, with D possibly being TRBD1 or TRBD2 (5 bases each). V was cut by 7 bases and J by 0 bases, with 13 bases left in between. This CDR3 has 14 amino acids. CDR3 nucleotide sequence: TGTGCCAGCACCGTAGAGGGGTACTCCTACGAGCAGTACTTC. This encodes CASTVEGYSYEQYF.

This clonotype was picked up a small number of times. The genes are TRBV6-5 and TRBJ1-2; D unclear. This CDR3 comprises 15 residues. Germline values: CDR1 MNHEY, CDR2 SVGAGI. The V end was cut by 0 bases, the J end by 2 bases, with 10 bases between. The CDR3 bases are TGTGCCAGCAGTTACTCGAGGACGGGCAACTATGGCTACACCTTC. It translates to CASSYSRTGNYGYTF.

The genes are TRBV20-1 and TRBJ1-2; D uncertain. CDR3 size: 18 residues. Trimming took 8 bases from V and 1 from J, leaving 29 bases between them. Per the germline V gene, CDR1 is DFQATT and CDR2 is SNEGSKA (reference sequence). The CDR3 region is CSSPQALEHLTVNYGYTF. The CDR3 DNA reads as TGCAGTTCGCCCCAGGCACTAGAACACCTAACAGTTAACTATGGCTACACCTTC.

This clonotype occurred once. The chain links TRBV6-5 to TRBJ2-7; D is unresolved. Per germline, CDR1 MNHEY and CDR2 SVGAGI. This CDR3 region has 13 residues. V shed 10 bases and J shed 3 bases, with 16 bases lying between them. The CDR3 nucleotides are TGTGCCAACAGAGAGGCTGATATCTACGAGCAGTACTTC. This gives the protein CANREADIYEQYF.

This chain connects TRBV28 to TRBJ1-1; no definite D call. CDR3 length: 14 amino acids. Trimming removed 5 bases at V and 0 bases at J, with 10 bases between. Germline lookup yields CDR1 MDHEN and CDR2 SYDVKM. DNA for the CDR3: TGTGCCAGCAGTCAGCATTCCATGAACACTGAAGCTTTCTTT. Amino acid sequence: CASSQHSMNTEAFF.

The V call is TRBV5-1, the J call TRBJ2-1; TRBD1 matches at 9 bases. CDR3 size: 14 residues. The germline gives CDR1 SGHRS, CDR2 YFSETQ. Losses at the gene ends were 3 bases for V and 10 bases for J; bases not matched to a gene: 8. The CDR3 sequence is CASSSRTGEGEQFF. Here the CDR3 DNA reads TGCGCCAGCAGCTCAAGGACAGGGGAGGGCGAGCAGTTCTTC. The whole variable domain, filled in from reference TRBV5-1 and TRBJ2-1, reads KAGVTQTPRYLIKTRGQQVTLSCSPISGHRSVSWYQQTPGQGLQFLFEYFSETQRNKGNFPGRFSGRQFSNSRSEMNVSTLELGDSALYLCASSSRTGEGEQFFGPGTRLTVL.

The J gene is TRBJ2-1, the V gene TRBV20-1, with D uncertain. With the DNA end fitting TRBJ2-7 better, the J assignment may be wrong. Germline lookup yields CDR1 DFQATT and CDR2 SNEGSKA (reference sequence). CDR3 length equals 14 residues. CDR3 in amino acids: CSASLPFTYNEQYF. The CDR3 coding sequence is TGCAGTGCATCACTCCCTTTTACCTACAATGAGCAGTACTTC.